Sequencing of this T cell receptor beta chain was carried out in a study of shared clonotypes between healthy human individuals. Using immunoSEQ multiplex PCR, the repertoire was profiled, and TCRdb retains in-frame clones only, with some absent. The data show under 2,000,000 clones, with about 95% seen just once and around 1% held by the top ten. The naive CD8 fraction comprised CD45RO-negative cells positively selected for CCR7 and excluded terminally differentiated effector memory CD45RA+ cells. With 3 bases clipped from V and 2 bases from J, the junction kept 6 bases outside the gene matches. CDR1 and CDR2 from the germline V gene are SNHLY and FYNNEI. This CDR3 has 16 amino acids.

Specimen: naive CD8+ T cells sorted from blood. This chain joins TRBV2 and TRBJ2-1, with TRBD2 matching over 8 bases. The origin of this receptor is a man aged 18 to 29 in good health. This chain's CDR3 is CASSDRGGGPYNEQFF. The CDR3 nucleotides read TGTGCCAGCAGTGACCGGGGGGGAGGCCCCTACAATGAGCAGTTCTTC.